This T cell receptor beta chain was profiled in a study of blood T cell repertoires in COVID-19. The CDR3 has 20 amino acids. Trimming took 0 bases from V and 4 from J; bases not matched to a gene: 18. Looked up from germline, CDR1 is SGHRS and CDR2 is YFSETQ. The data were produced by immunoSEQ multiplex PCR, yet TCRdb's version contains in-frame clones alone and is incomplete. The repertoire holds about 250,000 clones, 80% to 85% seen once, with approximately 4.8% in the top ten. The sequence was collected from a man aged 50-60 years with active or convalescent COVID-19. The chain carries TRBV5-1 and TRBJ2-1; TRBD2 matches 8 bases. Sequenced material: peripheral blood. CDR3 bases: TGCGCCAGCAGCTTGGGGCCTCCGGGTGGCGGGGGGACGACATACAATGAGCAGTTCTTC. Protein: CASSLGPPGGGGTTYNEQFF.